The text below deals with one TCR beta chain. The same CDR3 is also encoded by other DNA sequences in this sample. This sample was included in a study of PD-L1 blockade in urothelial cancer. The overall study: Of around 31 patients, around 25 were males with bladder-origin urothelial cancer. Prior regimens of chemotherapy numbered 0 to 3 per patient. Samples came from 3 weeks, at the second dose, and 6 weeks into treatment.

Sequenced by immunoSEQ multiplex PCR; TCRdb stores in-frame clones only, minus some. The sample holds tens of thousands of clones, more than 75% seen once. Time point: pretreatment peripheral blood. This sample comprised PBMCs, obtained around atezolizumab (anti-PD-L1) treatment. The clonotype comes from a man in his 60s with urothelial cancer.

This CDR3 is CASSLTSGSYEQYF. The CDR3 region has the DNA TGTGCCAGCAGCTTGACTAGCGGGAGCTACGAGCAGTACTTC. The chain links TRBV7-2 to TRBJ2-7; TRBD2 matches 12 bases. Per germline, CDR1 SGHTA and CDR2 FQGNSA. The CDR3 is 14 residues long. With 3 bases clipped from V and 3 bases from J, the junction kept 0 bases outside the gene matches.